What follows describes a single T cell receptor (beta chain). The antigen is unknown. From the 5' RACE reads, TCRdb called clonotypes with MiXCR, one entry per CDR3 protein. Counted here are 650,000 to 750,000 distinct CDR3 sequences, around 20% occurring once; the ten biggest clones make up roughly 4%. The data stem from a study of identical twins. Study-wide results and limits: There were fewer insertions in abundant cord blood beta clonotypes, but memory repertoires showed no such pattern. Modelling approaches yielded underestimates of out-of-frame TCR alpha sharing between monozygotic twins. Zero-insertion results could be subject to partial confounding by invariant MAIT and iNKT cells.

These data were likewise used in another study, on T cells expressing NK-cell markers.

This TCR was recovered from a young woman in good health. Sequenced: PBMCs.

The CDR3 protein is CASSWLAGGASGEQYF. The CDR3 nucleotides read TGTGCCAGCAGCTGGCTAGCGGGAGGCGCTTCCGGCGAGCAGTACTTC. The chain combines TRBV7-2 with TRBJ2-7, with 11 bases that match TRBD2. Germline loops: CDR1 SGHTA, CDR2 FQGNSA. Germline trimming cut 4 bases from V and 6 bases from J; bases unmatched to any gene: 11. This CDR3 comprises 16 residues.